This paragraph reports one TCR beta chain. This clonotype was counted between two and nine times. No antigen is known for it. Per-base qualities were not stored, and no clone one base away is much larger. This sample was included in a study of blood T cells in healthy people across ages (dated by TCRdb to the mid-2010s). Study-wide context: Template switching captured roughly one uniquely barcoded TCR beta cDNA molecule per two T cells in model experiments. Using deep sequencing normalized with unique cDNA molecular identifiers, the study measured how TCR beta repertoire diversity changes with age. The donors were divided into four age groups: young (average approximately 15 years), middle-aged (almost 40), aged (about 62) and long-lived (about 80). Donors of different ages were randomly distributed across sequencing lanes to avoid experimental bias. The study analyzed two additional independent replicas of 1 million unique cDNA reads from the same blood draw for two donors, one aged 18 to 30 and one aged 80 or older.

V sheds 7 bases and J sheds 3 bases, leaving 13 bases between their ends. The CDR3 spans 14 residues, from the cysteine through the phenylalanine. Only the CDR3 DNA stays, 42 bases, in frame from base 1. CDR1 and CDR2 were assigned from the germline V gene as SNHLY and FYNNEI. Study-wide findings and limitations: Observed TCR beta diversity per million T cells fell roughly linearly with age, and a significant reduction was already apparent by age roughly 40. Bulk unsorted PBMC profiling prevented conclusive comparison of naive and antigen-experienced compartments. Total diversity estimates from one million sequenced T cells were considered lower bounds and underestimates. The CMV infection status of donors was not known, potentially confounding age-related changes in expanded clonotypes. The long-lived group showed more naive CD4+ T cells, fewer expanded clones and increased TCR diversity than the aged group, suggesting age selection. There was a strong correlation between observed TCR beta diversity and the percentage of naive T cells measured by flow cytometry.

Receptors were amplified or captured by 5' RACE. TCRdb shows the sequencer as Illumina HiSeq 2500. A second 7 to 11 cycle PCR used a sample-barcoded 5' primer and a J-beta primer mix. Each TCR beta cDNA molecule received a unique molecular identifier from a template-switch 5' adaptor carrying 12 random nucleotides. At least 2.5 million CDR3-containing paired-end reads were obtained from each sample. The Mint cDNA synthesis kit, primed by a TRBC-specific oligonucleotide, was used to synthesize first-strand cDNA from all RNA. All cDNA was treated with uracil-DNA glycosylase and then went through a first 18-cycle PCR with the universal primers M1SS and BC2_uni_R. Concerning the study's data processing: Each sample was normalized by randomly selecting 1 million high-quality reads, each carrying a distinct molecular identifier. Instead of being binned into consensus sequences, reads with shared molecular identifiers were discarded. MiTCR, set to a Q25 quality threshold and the strictest error-elimination algorithm, was used for CDR3 identification, clonotype clustering and error correction. A nonparametric unseen species model with Euler transformation was used to estimate lower-bound total TCR beta diversity. TCRdb applied fastp at Q25 and MiXCR to the public reads, then kept only in-frame beta chains. A single entry per CDR3 protein holds the most common genes and DNA from its merged rows. The V and J calls follow TCRdb's processing rather than the paper's. For this sample there are just under 900,000 distinct CDR3 sequences; about 28% appear just once. The ten largest make up roughly 17% of the sample.

The approximately 39 donors, aged 6 to 90 years, were systemically healthy Caucasian individuals from Russia. Each donor gave approximately 9.4 milliliters of peripheral blood, drawn into EDTA-treated Vacutainer tubes. Ficoll-Paque density-gradient centrifugation was used to isolate PBMCs, with at least 7 million per sample. Trizol reagent was used to extract total RNA from the PBMCs, yielding at least 5 micrograms per sample. For every donor, an aliquot of PBMCs went through flow cytometry to measure the percentages of naive CD45RAhigh/CD27high T cells. The sequenced material came from blood. The chain couples TRBV2 to TRBJ1-5; no D gene is confidently identified. The receptor comes from an elderly woman in good health. This receptor carries the CDR3 CASTVGPDNQPQHF. DNA sequence: TGTGCCAGCACAGTAGGGCCGGACAATCAGCCCCAGCATTTT. The variable domain in full, with residues beyond the CDR3 obtained from the reference TRBV2 and TRBJ1-5 genes, is EPEVTQTPSHQVTQMGQEVILRCVPISNHLYFYWYRQILGQKVEFLVSFYNNEISEKSEIFDDQFSVERPDGSNFTLKIRSTKLEDSAMYFCASTVGPDNQPQHFGDGTRLSIL.